The present entry profiles one TCR beta chain with its context. Using immunoSEQ multiplex PCR, the repertoire was profiled, and TCRdb retains in-frame clones only, with some absent. Among about 150,000 clones listed, approximately 85% were seen once. Patients of the Seattle cohort, enrolled during active infection, were followed longitudinally. The source of the sample is a study of blood T cell repertoires in COVID-19. Study summary: There were acute and convalescent COVID-19 samples, and they came from the United States, Italy and Spain. Nucleic acid was either cDNA or gDNA, and it came from T cells, B-cell-depleted T cells, or PBMCs.

The CDR3 has 15 amino acids. Deletions cut 5 bases from V and 8 bases from J, with 18 bases between. CDR1 and CDR2 from the germline V gene are MDHEN and SYDVKM. Input material: peripheral blood. The TCR sequence derives from a man aged 55 to 69 with COVID-19, enrolled during active disease. This chain links TRBV28 with TRBJ1-4; no clear D gene. CDR3 loop: CASSETSPREEKLFF. The CDR3 bases are TGTGCCAGCAGTGAAACCTCCCCGCGGGAGGAAAAACTGTTTTTT.